This T cell receptor (beta chain) comes out of a study of CD8 T cells in ankylosing spondylitis. Broader study findings: Several highly homologous variants made up a TCR beta motif, and this motif appeared characteristic of ankylosing spondylitis blood. A CD8+ phenotype characterized the disease-linked clones, which were relatively rare in peripheral blood.

Germline V gives CDR1 MNHNY, CDR2 SVGAGI (reference sequence). The CDR3 covers 12 residues. The germline V and J ends were trimmed by 10 bases and 2 bases, with 12 bases remaining between them. This clonotype was seen ten or more times. Its antigen is unidentified. Quantitative 5'-RACE with molecular barcodes generated TCR beta libraries. Each CDR3 protein gets one entry after TCRdb re-called the 5' RACE reads with MiXCR. This table has approximately 520,000 distinct CDR3 sequences, approximately 5% appearing once. The receptor's source is a male donor with ankylosing spondylitis. The gene calls are TRBV6-6 and TRBJ2-7; weak D call: TRBD2 (5 bases). Source material: blood, either unsorted or a sorted T cell fraction (not recorded which). The CDR3 DNA sequence: TGTGCCACCGGACGGGGAGCCTACGAGCAGTACTTC. It codes for CATGRGAYEQYF.